This passage covers 9 T cell receptor beta chains from one sample sequenced in a study of brain metastases from non-small cell lung cancer. Sequencing used immunoSEQ multiplex PCR; TCRdb keeps in-frame clones, though not all of them. The repertoire includes about 690 clones, about 90% of them detected once, and more than 3.5% sits in the top ten. Specimen: tissue from a brain metastasis. The receptors shown here come from a donor at least 40 years old with non-small cell lung cancer.

This clone was detected only once. V and J are TRBV18 and TRBJ2-3; D not resolved. Looked up from germline, CDR1 is KGHSH and CDR2 is LQKENI. Trimming stripped 6 bases from V and 0 bases from J, with 13 bases between. CDR3 length: 15 amino acids. The CDR3 nucleotides are TGTGCCAGCTCGCGTCGCCAGATGAGCACAGATACGCAGTATTTT. This translates into CASSRRQMSTDTQYF. Variable domain in full (rest from reference TRBV18 and TRBJ2-3): NAGVMQNPRHLVRRRGQEARLRCSPMKGHSHVYWYRQLPEEGLKFMVYLQKENIIDESGMPKERFSAEFPKEGPSILRIQQVVRGDSAAYFCASSRRQMSTDTQYFGPGTRLTVL.

The V and J genes are TRBV3-1 (or the pseudogene TRBV3-2) and TRBJ2-3, with 12 bases lining up with TRBD2. The CDR3 totals 15 residues. J gave up 3 bases and V 3 bases, and 1 base lay outside the gene matches. Germline CDR1 and CDR2: LGHDT and YNNKEL (reference sequence). The CDR3 nucleotides are TGTGCCAGCAGCCAGACTAGCGGGAGAACAGATACGCAGTATTTT. Its protein is CASSQTSGRTDTQYF.

V and J are TRBV3-1 (or the pseudogene TRBV3-2) and TRBJ1-1; the D gene is possibly TRBD1 (5 bases). Per the germline V gene, CDR1 is LGHDT and CDR2 is YNNKEL (reference sequence). CDR3 length equals 16 residues. The ends were cut back, 4 bases at V and 2 bases at J, with 17 bases in the middle. The CDR3 region has the DNA TGTGCCAGCAGCCCCACCGGGGAGGGGAGTAACACTGAAGCTTTCTTT. Translating gives CASSPTGEGSNTEAFF.

In DNA form, the CDR3 reads TGTGCCAGCAGCAAACCCGGGACTAGCGGCTACAATGAGCAGTTCTTC. Amino acid sequence: CASSKPGTSGYNEQFF. The genes are TRBV21-1 and TRBJ2-1; whether TRBD2, the table's D call, matches the DNA was not checked. TRBV21-1 is recorded as a pseudogene. CDR3 size: 16 residues.

This clone has only one observation. The genes are TRBV27 and TRBJ2-6; 9 bases are a match to TRBD1. CDR3 length: 16 residues. Germline CDR1 reads MNHEY; CDR2 reads SMNVEV (reference sequence). The trim removed 5 bases at V and 4 bases at J, leaving 6 bases unmatched. CDR3 nucleotide sequence: TGTGCCAGCAGTGTGATACAGGGGGCCGGGGCCAACGTCCTGACTTTC. It specifies CASSVIQGAGANVLTF.

This clone was seen only a few times. V is TRBV19 and J is TRBJ1-5, with D possibly TRBD1 on 5 matching bases. The ends were cut back, 7 bases at V and 3 bases at J, with 13 bases in the middle. This CDR3 comprises 14 residues. In germline, CDR1 is LNHDA, CDR2 SQIVND (reference sequence). The CDR3 sequence: CASTVGGFNQPQHF. CDR3 DNA: TGTGCCAGTACCGTCGGGGGGTTCAATCAGCCCCAGCATTTT.

V usage is TRBV4-1 and J usage is TRBJ1-4; 11 nucleotides align to TRBD1. The CDR3 runs 18 residues. Per the germline V gene, CDR1 is MGHRA and CDR2 is YSYEKL. With V trimmed by 0 bases and J by 8 bases, 11 bases remained unmatched. The CDR3 sequence: CASSQEDRGPSFGEKLFF. The CDR3 DNA sequence: TGCGCCAGCAGCCAAGAGGACAGGGGGCCGAGCTTTGGAGAAAAACTGTTTTTT.

The gene calls are TRBV21-1 and TRBJ2-6. TRBV21-1 is classified as a pseudogene. The CDR3 is 17 residues long. CDR3 in amino acids: CASSKLKFLSGANVLTF. The CDR3 DNA reads TGTGCCAGCAGCAAACTTAAGTTCCTCTCTGGGGCCAACGTCCTGACTTTC.

The chain links TRBV2 to TRBJ2-5, with 9 bases identical to TRBD2. Germline V gives CDR1 SNHLY, CDR2 FYNNEI. The CDR3 contains 13 residues. V lost 5 bases, J lost 13 bases, and 11 bases stayed unmatched. CDR3 coding DNA: TGTGCCAGCAGTCCCCGATCTAGCGGGATCCGGTACTTC. The encoded protein is CASSPRSSGIRYF.